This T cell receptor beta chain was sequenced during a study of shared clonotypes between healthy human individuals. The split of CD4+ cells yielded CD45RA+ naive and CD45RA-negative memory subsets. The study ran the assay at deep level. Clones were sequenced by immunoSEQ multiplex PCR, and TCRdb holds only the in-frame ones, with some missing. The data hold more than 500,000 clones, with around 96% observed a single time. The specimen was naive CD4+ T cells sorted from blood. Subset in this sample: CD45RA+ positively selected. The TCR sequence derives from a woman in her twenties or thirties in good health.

DNA of the CDR3: TGCGCCAGCAGACCGTCCGGGACCCTATACAATGAGCAGTTCTTC. Translation gives CASRPSGTLYNEQFF. The V gene is TRBV5-1, the J gene TRBJ2-1; perhaps D is TRBD1 or TRBD2 (5 bases each). V was clipped by 5 bases and J by 4 bases, with 16 bases between them. The CDR3 runs to 15 residues. The V gene's germline CDR1 is SGHRS and CDR2 YFSETQ.